The clone carrying this T cell receptor beta chain was observed at least ten times. Its target is not known. Germline loops: CDR1 GTSNPN, CDR2 SVGIG (reference sequence). The CDR3 totals 12 residues. The V end was cut by 2 bases, the J end by 1 base, with 5 bases between. This entry is derived from a study of T cells after posttransplantation cyclophosphamide. A marrow graft followed busulfan-fludarabine conditioning, with cyclophosphamide on days +3 and +4. Overall study results and limits: Tissue-infiltrating T cells from skin or gut overlapped little with blood T cells. TRB clonality was highly associated with recipient CMV seropositivity and reactivation. Donor CD8+ memory clones often dominated recipient blood repertoires at later times.

The protocol was immunoSEQ multiplex PCR, while the TCRdb copy is restricted to in-frame clones and leaves out a portion. The repertoire consists of 9,500 to 15,000 clones, none detected only once. Material: PBMCs, obtained after allogeneic stem cell transplant with posttransplant cyclophosphamide. This TCR came from a female patient aged 35 to 55 who received an allogeneic stem cell transplant from a related donor, was CMV-positive, and had acute GVHD only. Some of the T cells might come from the graft donor. The rearrangement uses TRBV30 and TRBJ1-1; D is uncertain. The CDR3 DNA follows: TGTGCCTGGAGTCCACAGAACACTGAAGCTTTCTTT. Its protein is CAWSPQNTEAFF.